These T cell receptor beta chains were read from a single sample in a study of blood T cell repertoires in COVID-19. Clones were read by immunoSEQ multiplex PCR, and TCRdb kept only the in-frame ones, dropping some. The sample includes more than 150,000 clones, roughly nine tenths of them seen just once. Material for sequencing was peripheral blood. These receptors were collected from a man in his sixties or seventies with active or convalescent COVID-19. The CDR3 runs from the conserved cysteine through the conserved F or W. A D gene is named only where the DNA matches it firmly. Size values are once, few and many counts, or a class for expanded clones, and some rows have none.

v_gene	d_gene	j_gene	abundance	CDR3aa	CDR3nt
TRBV5-1	TRBD1	TRBJ1-2	NA	CASSRGDSTMGYTF	TGCGCCAGCAGCCGCGGGGACAGTACTATGGGCTACACCTTC
TRBV19	TRBD1	TRBJ1-1	NA	CASFRGDTEAFF	TGTGCCAGTTTCAGGGGGGACACTGAAGCTTTCTTT
TRBV7-2	TRBD1	TRBJ1-1	few	CASISRTWTGRNTEAFF	TGTGCCAGCATCTCCCGAACATGGACAGGGAGGAACACTGAAGCTTTCTTT
TRBV7-2	NA	TRBJ1-6	NA	CASSSRYDSPLHF	TGTGCCAGCAGCTCCAGGTACGACTCACCCCTCCACTTT
TRBV30	TRBD1	TRBJ1-2	NA	CAWTPGRGLYGYTF	TGTGCCTGGACCCCCGGGAGGGGGCTCTATGGCTACACCTTC
TRBV6-1	NA	TRBJ1-1	NA	CASPPEGGRLAEAFF	TGTGCCAGCCCTCCCGAGGGAGGGAGGCTGGCTGAAGCTTTCTTT
TRBV6-2/TRBV6-3	NA	TRBJ2-1	NA	CASSQDGYSNEQFF	TGTGCCAGCAGTCAGGATGGGTACAGCAATGAGCAGTTCTTC
TRBV6-5	TRBD1	TRBJ1-5	NA	CASNPGTGRNQPQHF	TGTGCCAGCAACCCCGGGACAGGGAGGAATCAGCCCCAGCATTTT
TRBV4-1	NA	TRBJ2-7	once	CASSQVLSEYEQYF	TGCGCCAGCAGCCAGGTCCTATCGGAGTACGAGCAGTACTTC
TRBV25-1	NA	TRBJ2-6	NA	CASSGHRAGANVLTF	TGTGCCAGCAGTGGCCACAGGGCTGGGGCCAACGTCCTGACTTTC